The 3 T cell receptor beta chains below all came from one sample that was sequenced in a study of blood T cell repertoires in COVID-19. Sequencing used immunoSEQ multiplex PCR; TCRdb keeps in-frame clones, though not all of them. The repertoire includes approximately 61,000 clones, roughly 86% of them detected once, and 14% sits in the top ten. Sequencing input: peripheral blood. The receptors were sampled from a human donor in a cohort sampled during active COVID-19.

The rearrangement links TRBV10-1 to TRBJ1-2; TRBD1 matches at 8 bases. CDR3 length: 15 residues. J gave up 0 bases and V 6 bases, and 6 bases lay outside the gene matches. Germline CDR1 is WNHNN and CDR2 is SYGVQD (reference sequence). CDR3: CASSPGQGANYGYTF. The CDR3 DNA reads as TGCGCCAGCAGCCCTGGACAGGGTGCTAACTATGGCTACACCTTC.

The V gene is TRBV19, the J gene TRBJ1-2, with D hard to call. The CDR3 has 13 amino acids. Germline V CDR1 and CDR2: LNHDA, SQIVND (reference sequence). V was cut by 2 bases and J by 6 bases, with 10 bases left in between. Written as DNA, the CDR3 is TGTGCCAGTAGTATAAGGACGCGGGATGGCTACACCTTC. Encoded protein: CASSIRTRDGYTF.

The rearrangement joins TRBV19 to TRBJ1-1, with a tentative D call TRBD1 (5 bases). This CDR3 spans 14 amino acids. Trimming pared 5 bases from V and 2 bases from J, leaving 12 bases between. The germline gives CDR1 LNHDA, CDR2 SQIVND (reference sequence). The CDR3 DNA reads as TGTGCCAGTAGTTCATCCGACAGAAACACTGAAGCTTTCTTT. It is translated as CASSSSDRNTEAFF. Full variable domain (remainder filled in from reference TRBV19 and TRBJ1-1): DGGITQSPKYLFRKEGQNVTLSCEQNLNHDAMYWYRQDPGQGLRLIYYSQIVNDFQKGDIAEGYSVSREKKESFPLTVTSAQKNPTAFYLCASSSSDRNTEAFFGQGTRLTVV.